The T cell receptor beta chain under discussion was sequenced for a study of blood T cell repertoires in COVID-19. Study details: The United States, Italy and Spain were the sources of the acute and convalescent COVID-19 samples.

Profiling relied on immunoSEQ multiplex PCR, and the TCRdb table lists in-frame clones only, not all of them. This repertoire shows 300,000 to 450,000 clones, 85% found once; its top ten account for roughly 3.6%. The CDR3 totals 15 residues. V lost 3 bases and J 7 bases, leaving 17 bases between the germline ends. Germline V gene lookup returns CDR1 SGHRS and CDR2 YFSETQ. The receptor was isolated from a woman aged 18-29 years with acute or convalescent COVID-19. V usage is TRBV5-1 and J usage is TRBJ2-1; perhaps TRBD1 as D (6 bases). Sequenced sample: peripheral blood. This chain's CDR3 is CASSSGHLVGNEQFF. Written as DNA, the CDR3 is TGCGCCAGCAGCTCGGGACACCTGGTCGGGAATGAGCAGTTCTTC.